A single sample is the source of the 20 T cell receptor beta chains below, sequenced in a study of beta chain features in type 1 diabetes. Whole-study results and caveats: Moderate yet significant TCRB CDR3 shortening was seen in Type 1 diabetes patients in all four CD4+ subsets.

As every portion of the isolated RNA was reverse transcribed, the sequencing read expressed TCRB transcripts. TCRdb's table, derived via immunoSEQ multiplex PCR, lists solely in-frame clones and lacks some. The data show a few hundred thousand clones, with 10% to 15% seen just once and 0.01% held by the top ten. Antigen specificity for these receptors is unknown. What was sequenced was naive CD4+ T cells from blood. The receptors shown here come from a woman aged 18-29 years with type 1 diabetes.

This clone was detected only a few times. The J gene is TRBJ2-1, the V gene TRBV14; 10 bases agree with TRBD2. This CDR3 has 17 amino acids. V was clipped by 0 bases and J by 5 bases; unmatched bases: 7. Germline CDR1 and CDR2: SGHDN and FVKESK. The CDR3 DNA reads as TGTGCCAGCAGCCAAGATGGAGCGGGGGGGCCCGACAATGAGCAGTTCTTC. Translation: CASSQDGAGGPDNEQFF.

This clone was seen more than once but under ten times. This chain joins TRBV28 and TRBJ2-6; no firm D call. Trimming shortened V by 3 bases and J by 0 bases, and 12 bases separated the two germline ends. Germline V gene sequence: CDR1 MDHEN, CDR2 SYDVKM. This CDR3 comprises 17 residues. For the CDR3, the DNA is TGTGCCAGCAGTTTCCCATCAGGCAGCTCTGGGGCCAACGTCCTGACTTTC. Translated: CASSFPSGSSGANVLTF.

This clone showed up just a few times. The chain carries TRBV28 and TRBJ2-7; 9 bases fit TRBD1. Germline V gene data show CDR1 as MDHEN and CDR2 as SYDVKM. The V segment lost 8 bases and the J segment 2 bases; nucleotides outside the gene matches: 4. The CDR3 consists of 13 residues. The CDR3 DNA sequence: TGTGCCAGCTTGACAGGGGGTGCCTACGAGCAGTACTTC. Its translation is CASLTGGAYEQYF.

This clone was counted a few times. The chain recombines TRBV30 with TRBJ2-1; D might be TRBD2 (6 bases). This CDR3 is built from 16 residues. V lost 2 bases to trimming and J lost 0 bases, with 14 bases between them. The germline gives CDR1 GTSNPN, CDR2 SVGIG (reference sequence). For the CDR3, the DNA is TGTGCCTGGAGTCATGGCGGGACCCTCTCCTACAATGAGCAGTTCTTC. Amino acids: CAWSHGGTLSYNEQFF.

This chain uses TRBV11-2 with TRBJ2-7; 9 bases match TRBD1. V lost 4 bases and J lost 1; bases outside the gene matches: 8. Germline loops: CDR1 SGHAT, CDR2 FQNNGV. This CDR3 contains 16 residues. Here the CDR3 DNA reads TGTGCCAGCAGCTGGACAGGGGCGCCCAGATCCTACGAGCAGTACTTC. Protein: CASSWTGAPRSYEQYF.

This clone has only a few counts. V and J are TRBV5-6 and TRBJ2-5; TRBD2 aligns across 8 bases. CDR3 length equals 16 residues. The J segment lost 2 bases and the V segment lost 0 bases, leaving 6 bases of the junction unmatched. Germline loops: CDR1 SGHDT, CDR2 YYEEEE. The CDR3 loop reads CASSLGLAGLQETQYF. For the CDR3, the DNA is TGTGCCAGCAGCTTGGGGTTAGCGGGGCTACAAGAGACCCAGTACTTC.

This clone has more than one count but fewer than ten. The CDR3 protein is CASRRDWTEAFF. The DNA of the CDR3 is TGTGCCAGCAGGCGCGATTGGACTGAAGCTTTCTTT. V is TRBV5-6 and J is TRBJ1-1, with unresolved D. The CDR3 consists of 12 residues. CDR1 and CDR2 from the germline V gene are SGHDT and YYEEEE. Trimming removed 5 bases at V and 5 bases at J, with 10 bases between.

This clone turned up a few times. V usage is TRBV5-1 and J usage is TRBJ2-6, with a tentative D call TRBD1 (5 bases). The length of the CDR3 is 15 residues. Deletions cut 0 bases from V and 1 base from J, with 5 bases between. Germline CDR1 SGHRS, CDR2 YFSETQ. CDR3 sequence reads: CASSLEGSGANVLTF. In DNA form, the CDR3 reads TGCGCCAGCAGCTTGGAGGGGTCTGGGGCCAACGTCCTGACTTTC.

This clone showed up just a few times. V and J are TRBV28 and TRBJ2-1; the D is unclear. V was pared by 1 base and J by 2 bases, with 3 bases between. Germline assignment: CDR1 MDHEN and CDR2 SYDVKM. The CDR3 contains 13 residues. CDR3 in amino acids: CASSLSTYNEQFF. The CDR3 region has the DNA TGTGCCAGCAGTTTATCAACCTACAATGAGCAGTTCTTC.

The gene calls are TRBV28 and TRBJ2-6, with 7 bases fitting TRBD2. This CDR3 has 16 residues. The J segment lost 4 bases and the V segment lost 2 bases, leaving 5 bases of the junction unmatched. In germline, CDR1 is MDHEN, CDR2 SYDVKM. This chain's CDR3 is CASSLVAGAGANVLTF. The CDR3 DNA reads as TGTGCCAGCAGTTTAGTAGCGGGCGCGGGGGCCAACGTCCTGACTTTC.

The rearrangement links TRBV4-1 to TRBJ2-7; maybe TRBD2 (5 bases). The germline V and J ends were trimmed by 4 bases and 6 bases, with 10 bases remaining between them. CDR3 length: 12 residues. Germline CDR1 reads MGHRA; CDR2 reads YSYEKL. Written as DNA, the CDR3 is TGCGCCAGCAGCCGGGCGGGCTTCGAGCAGTACTTC. Translation gives CASSRAGFEQYF.

Concerning this clone: No conserved phenylalanine or tryptophan ends this CDR3, so it is likely a read error. It is unclear where the CDR3 begins or ends on the DNA, so no DNA is shown, and the CDR3 is as TCRdb lists it. J is TRBJ2-7 and V is TRBV21-1; TRBD1, as called in the table, went unchecked against the DNA. TRBV21-1 represents a pseudogene. The CDR3 has 13 amino acids, counting both end residues. This CDR3 is CASSKALQDRSIL.

The chain recombines TRBV2 with TRBJ2-7, with no clear D. There are 12 residues in the CDR3. V dropped 10 bases and J dropped 3 bases, with 13 bases sitting between them. CDR1 SNHLY and CDR2 FYNNEI come from the germline V gene. In DNA, the CDR3 is TGTGCCACCTCAAGCTCAGGCTACGAGCAGTACTTC. Its translation is CATSSSGYEQYF. The full variable domain, in which reference TRBV2 and TRBJ2-7 provide the parts outside the CDR3, is EPEVTQTPSHQVTQMGQEVILRCVPISNHLYFYWYRQILGQKVEFLVSFYNNEISEKSEIFDDQFSVERPDGSNFTLKIRSTKLEDSAMYFCATSSSGYEQYFGPGTRLTVT.

This clone was seen only a few times. This rearrangement joins TRBV20-1 to TRBJ1-2; D is unresolved. The CDR3 sequence is 10 residues long. Germline V gene sequence: CDR1 DFQATT, CDR2 SNEGSKA (reference sequence). The CDR3 sequence is CSAPSGGYTF. Written as DNA, the CDR3 is TGCAGCGCACCTAGCGGAGGCTACACCTTC.

This clone turned up a few times. The chain is built from TRBV28 and TRBJ2-5, with no clear D. From germline, CDR1 is MDHEN and CDR2 SYDVKM. Trimming removed 1 base at V and 5 bases at J, with 11 bases between. The CDR3 has 14 residues. The CDR3 nucleotides are TGTGCCAGCAGTTTATTAGAATCAGGCGAGACCCAGTACTTC. It yields the protein CASSLLESGETQYF.

This sequence joins TRBV4-3 and TRBJ1-1; a possible D gene is TRBD1 (6 bases). CDR1 is LGHNA, CDR2 YSLEER, per germline. The CDR3 sequence is 14 residues long. Trimming removed 4 bases from V and 4 bases from J, with 13 bases in between. CDR3 sequence: CASSLSRGSTEAFF. The CDR3 region has the DNA TGCGCCAGCAGCCTGTCCAGGGGTAGCACTGAAGCTTTCTTT.

This clone has only a few counts. The V gene is TRBV4-1, the J gene TRBJ2-3; 11 bases are a match to TRBD2. The germline V gene encodes CDR1 MGHRA and CDR2 YSYEKL. The CDR3 runs to 18 residues. V lost 1 base and J lost 7; bases outside the gene matches: 13. CDR3 sequence (DNA): TGCGCCAGCAGCCAAGTCCCCCTACCGGGACTAGCGGCTTATACGCAGTATTTT. Translation: CASSQVPLPGLAAYTQYF.

This clone showed up just a few times. This chain uses TRBV9 with TRBJ1-2; D gene ambiguous. The CDR3 spans 13 residues. The germline V gene encodes CDR1 SGDLS and CDR2 YYNGEE. Between the trimmed V and J ends, which lost 0 bases and 4 bases, there was a span of 7 bases. The chain's CDR3 is CASSVAGGYGYTF. The CDR3, as DNA: TGTGCCAGCAGCGTAGCTGGAGGCTATGGCTACACCTTC.

This clone was seen only a few times. The chain employs TRBV4-3 and TRBJ1-2; D possibly corresponds to TRBD1 (6 bases). CDR3 length equals 13 residues. V was clipped by 1 base and J by 3 bases, with 6 bases between them. Germline CDR1 and CDR2: LGHNA and YSLEER. CDR3 DNA: TGCGCCAGCAGCCAAGGGACAGACTATGGCTACACCTTC. Translated, it gives CASSQGTDYGYTF.

This clone turned up a few times. This sequence joins TRBV4-3 and TRBJ2-1, with 7 bases fitting TRBD2. Germline V gives CDR1 LGHNA, CDR2 YSLEER. J was trimmed by 11 bases and V by 0 bases; bases with no gene match: 10. The CDR3 runs to 15 residues. This chain's CDR3 is CASSQERSGSGKQFF. The CDR3 DNA sequence: TGCGCCAGCAGCCAAGAACGGAGCGGAAGCGGGAAGCAGTTCTTC.